This is a list of T cell receptor beta chains from one sample in a study of response to subunit inactivated influenza vaccine. TCRdb reprocessed the RT-PCR reads via MiXCR and lists one record per CDR3 protein. There are roughly 500,000 distinct CDR3 sequences in the sample; 20% to 25% occur only once, and around 2.8% lies in the top ten. These sequences were also reported in another study, on T cells expressing NK-cell markers.

The material was CD4+ T cells sorted from PBMCs, obtained roughly 13 days after vaccination. Receptor source: a man between 45 and 60 years old who received an inactivated influenza vaccine. Both conserved end residues are part of each CDR3. D genes are given only for firm matches. Some rows have no size entry. The others give once, few or many, or a class for an expanded clone.

V gene	J gene	CDR3 length	clone size	D gene	CDR3 DNA	CDR3 protein
TRBV30	TRBJ2-3	12	-	TRBD1	TGTGGGGCCAGGGGGAACACAGATACGCAGTATTTT	CGARGNTDTQYF
TRBV24-1	TRBJ1-5	18	few	TRBD1	TGTGCCACCAGCGCCGGGACAGGGGGCCCATATAGCAATCAGCCCCAGCATTTT	CATSAGTGGPYSNQPQHF
TRBV10-2	TRBJ2-1	12	few	-	TGCGCCAGCCAGAGACTAGTACATGAGCAGTTCTTC	CASQRLVHEQFF
TRBV27	TRBJ2-7	14	-	-	TGTGCCAGCAGTTTAGGGGGATTCGCCTACGAGCAGTACTTC	CASSLGGFAYEQYF
TRBV6-1	TRBJ1-2	15	-	-	TGTGCCAGCAGCCCGACCGGACAGTTAGTCGGAGGCTACACCTTC	CASSPTGQLVGGYTF
TRBV28	TRBJ1-5	14	-	-	TGTGCCAGCAGTACCCCAACGGGGTTTCAGCCCCAGCATTTT	CASSTPTGFQPQHF
TRBV10-3	TRBJ2-1	16	-	-	TGTGCCATCAGTGAGTCCGAGGTAATATCCTACAATGAGCAGTTCTTC	CAISESEVISYNEQFF
TRBV6-1	TRBJ1-5	15	few	TRBD1	TGTGCCAGCAGGAGAGGGGGCCTGAGCAATCAGCCCCAGCATTTT	CASRRGGLSNQPQHF
TRBV20-1	TRBJ2-7	13	-	-	TGCAGTGCGGGGGGCGCCAACTCCTACGAGCAGTACTTC	CSAGGANSYEQYF
TRBV29-1	TRBJ2-7	15	-	TRBD1	TGCAGCGTTGAAGGGGGGACAGTAGGGGCCTACGAGCAGTACTTC	CSVEGGTVGAYEQYF
TRBV5-1	TRBJ2-3	15	-	-	TGCGCCAGCAGCTTGTCACGTCAGGGCACAGATACTCAGTATTTT	CASSLSRQGTDTQYF
TRBV12-3/TRBV12-4	TRBJ1-2	12	-	-	TGTGCCAGCAGTTCGGGCGGCTATGGCTACACCTTC	CASSSGGYGYTF
TRBV5-1	TRBJ2-7	14	-	-	TGCGCCAGCAGCGTGGACGCCCAATTGGGCGAGCAGTACTTC	CASSVDAQLGEQYF
TRBV6-1	TRBJ2-3	15	-	TRBD2	TGTGCCAGCTATTGGGGAGGGAGGGGCGCAGATACGCAGTATTTT	CASYWGGRGADTQYF
TRBV4-1	TRBJ2-3	14	few	-	TGCGCCAGCAGCCAAAGGGACTCCACAGATACGCAGTATTTT	CASSQRDSTDTQYF
TRBV7-8	TRBJ2-3	16	many	TRBD2	TGTGCCAGCAGCTTAGCGGGACTAGCGGGGCGAGATACGCAGTATTTT	CASSLAGLAGRDTQYF
TRBV6-2/TRBV6-3	TRBJ2-6	16	few	TRBD1	TGTGCCAGCAGTTACCTTGGGACAGTTGGGGCCAACGTCCTGACTTTC	CASSYLGTVGANVLTF
TRBV3-1	TRBJ2-7	14	-	-	TGTGCCAGCAGCCGCGACGCACTTAGCAACGCGCAGTACTTC	CASSRDALSNAQYF
TRBV20-1	TRBJ2-3	16	many	-	TGCAGTGCTAGTGGTAGGACACAACCTAGCACAGATACGCAGTATTTT	CSASGRTQPSTDTQYF
TRBV5-1	TRBJ1-2	16	-	TRBD1	TGCGCCAGCAGCTTGGGAGGGACAGGGGCTAACTATGGCTACACCTTC	CASSLGGTGANYGYTF
TRBV2	TRBJ2-5	12	few	-	TGTGCCAGCAGAGGTCGGGTAGAGACCCAGTACTTC	CASRGRVETQYF
TRBV6-2/TRBV6-3	TRBJ1-1	12	-	-	TGTGCCAGCAGCCATATCTCCAGGGAAGCTTTCTTT	CASSHISREAFF
TRBV6-1	TRBJ2-1	12	many	-	TGTGCCAGCAGAGAACAGGGCCATGAGCAGTTCTTC	CASREQGHEQFF
TRBV5-5	TRBJ1-1	17	few	-	TGTGCCAGCAGCTTGGGCTCCAGGGCGGCGATGAACACTGAAGCTTTCTTT	CASSLGSRAAMNTEAFF
TRBV28	TRBJ2-7	13	few	-	TGTGCCAGCAGTTTAGGGGGATTCTACGAGCAGTACTTC	CASSLGGFYEQYF
TRBV4-3	TRBJ2-5	15	few	TRBD1	TGCGCCAGCAGCCAGAACAGGGGTGGAGGAGAGACCCAGTACTTC	CASSQNRGGGETQYF